A selection of T cell receptor beta chains follows, all from one sample in a study of T-cell reconstitution after alpha-beta-depleted transplantation in children. From the PCR reads, TCRdb called clonotypes with MiXCR, one entry per CDR3 protein. The data show 250,000 to 300,000 distinct CDR3 sequences, over 7% seen once. The sequenced sample was peripheral blood, obtained 360 days after TCRalphabeta/CD19-depleted stem cell transplant. Source of these receptors: a female patient aged 2-9 years who had a stem cell transplant for Fanconi anemia, so the T cells may come from the graft donor. CDR3s include the opening cysteine and the closing phenylalanine or tryptophan. Fields, in order: CDR3 length, clone size, V gene, CDR3 protein. Not every row has a clone size; where given, it reads once, few, many or a size class.

len: 17
abundance: few
v_gene: TRBV11-1
CDR3aa: CASSLLRDSGTKNIQYF

len: 14
abundance: many
v_gene: TRBV20-1
CDR3aa: CSAKDRLFSYEQYF

len: 13
abundance: few
v_gene: TRBV20-1
CDR3aa: CSVKVGDPGELFF

len: 14
abundance: NA
v_gene: TRBV20-1
CDR3aa: CSARKDRLGYGYTF

len: 14
abundance: many
v_gene: TRBV10-2
CDR3aa: CASSRDSLTDTQYF

len: 12
abundance: many
v_gene: TRBV12-3/TRBV12-4
CDR3aa: CASSFTASGYTF

len: 11
abundance: many
v_gene: TRBV29-1
CDR3aa: CSTRDRGEQYF

len: 15
abundance: many
v_gene: TRBV20-1
CDR3aa: CSARISAGLADTQYF

len: 16
abundance: NA
v_gene: TRBV6-5
CDR3aa: CASSYLGTPNTGELFF

len: 15
abundance: many
v_gene: TRBV15
CDR3aa: CATRVGGYSTDTQYF

len: 16
abundance: many
v_gene: TRBV24-1
CDR3aa: CATSDFGTEITGAQYF

len: 11
abundance: many
v_gene: TRBV29-1
CDR3aa: CSVGQGNGYTF

len: 17
abundance: NA
v_gene: TRBV7-9
CDR3aa: CASSLASGGPSTDTQYF

len: 13
abundance: many
v_gene: TRBV7-2
CDR3aa: CASSLVGGNTIYF

len: 16
abundance: many
v_gene: TRBV28
CDR3aa: CASSFSGAAINEKLFF

len: 16
abundance: many
v_gene: TRBV5-5
CDR3aa: CASSPLSGGAYNEQFF

len: 16
abundance: many
v_gene: TRBV27
CDR3aa: CASSSGQGVISYEQYF

len: 13
abundance: many
v_gene: TRBV29-1
CDR3aa: CSVGGQAYNEQFF

len: 15
abundance: many
v_gene: TRBV27
CDR3aa: CASSPTSGRVNEQFF

len: 15
abundance: few
v_gene: TRBV5-1
CDR3aa: CASSRNREGNEKLFF

len: 14
abundance: few
v_gene: TRBV4-2
CDR3aa: CASSQELGNQPQHF

len: 12
abundance: many
v_gene: TRBV28
CDR3aa: CASTKQKEKLFF

len: 19
abundance: NA
v_gene: TRBV6-1
CDR3aa: CASSRTGHLILSGANVLTF

len: 14
abundance: many
v_gene: TRBV20-1
CDR3aa: CSARAGLVLETQYF

len: 16
abundance: few
v_gene: TRBV20-1
CDR3aa: CSARLEETGNSYEQYF

len: 14
abundance: many
v_gene: TRBV7-8
CDR3aa: CASSLAFRGNTIYF

len: 14
abundance: many
v_gene: TRBV6-2/TRBV6-3
CDR3aa: CASRRESGNQPQHF

len: 12
abundance: many
v_gene: TRBV29-1
CDR3aa: CSVRGRDEKLFF

len: 16
abundance: many
v_gene: TRBV6-2/TRBV6-3
CDR3aa: CASSYSSPGPHNEQFF

len: 11
abundance: many
v_gene: TRBV5-1
CDR3aa: CASTGASEAFF

len: 13
abundance: many
v_gene: TRBV5-1
CDR3aa: CASSPNPDRDAFF

len: 15
abundance: many
v_gene: TRBV11-2
CDR3aa: CASSRTRSLGETQYF

len: 14
abundance: many
v_gene: TRBV12-3/TRBV12-4
CDR3aa: CASTTDWLQETQYF

len: 15
abundance: many
v_gene: TRBV28
CDR3aa: CASSFLATPADTQYF

len: 14
abundance: NA
v_gene: TRBV2
CDR3aa: CASGGHYSAGELFF